A single sample is the source of the 4 T cell receptor beta chains below, sequenced in a study of Graves' ophthalmopathy and Graves' hyperthyroidism. The TCR beta CDR3 regions underwent amplification from RNA transcripts. The authors performed first-round RT-PCR with HTBI primers and then a second-round multiplex PCR. TCRdb redid the calling of the multiplex PCR reads with MiXCR, one entry per CDR3 protein. The sample holds 220,000 or so distinct CDR3 sequences; 20% to 25% are singletons and the top ten take around 45%. The sample taken for sequencing was peripheral blood. The receptors here all came from a woman aged 45-65 years with Graves' ophthalmopathy.

The chain joins TRBV15 to TRBJ1-1; D is undetermined. The CDR3 length is 14 residues. Germline CDR1 and CDR2: LNHNV and YYDKDF (reference sequence). V was trimmed by 3 bases and J by 0 bases, leaving 8 bases between them. The CDR3 reads CATSSVRVNTEAFF. CDR3 nucleotide sequence: TGTGCCACCAGCAGTGTGAGGGTGAACACTGAAGCTTTCTTT.

This clonotype was picked up many times. The rearrangement links TRBV6-5 to TRBJ2-5; possibly TRBD2 for D (6 bases). The V and J ends lost 7 bases and 5 bases respectively, with 23 bases between them. Germline V lookup: CDR1 MNHEY, CDR2 SVGAGI. The CDR3 runs to 16 residues. The CDR3, as DNA: TGTGCCAGCACCTACTCTCACCGGGGCGCGGGGGAGACCCAGTACTTC. Its protein is CASTYSHRGAGETQYF.

This clonotype showed up many times. V is TRBV6-1 and J is TRBJ1-2, with unresolved D. Germline CDR1 is MNHNS and CDR2 is SASEGT. V was pared by 3 bases and J by 8 bases, with 16 bases between. The CDR3 is 14 amino acids. The CDR3 spells CASSDRSPLEGYTF. The CDR3 DNA is TGTGCCAGCAGTGACAGGAGCCCGCTTGAGGGCTACACCTTC.

This clonotype was found many times. This chain uses TRBV20-1 with TRBJ1-5; D call uncertain. Germline lookup yields CDR1 DFQATT and CDR2 SNEGSKA (reference sequence). This CDR3 contains 16 residues. Between the trimmed V and J ends, which lost 0 bases and 5 bases, there was a span of 17 bases. This CDR3 reads CSARDPALPADQPQHF. CDR3 in DNA: TGCAGTGCTAGAGATCCCGCCCTCCCAGCAGATCAGCCCCAGCATTTT.